The subject of this entry is one T cell receptor (beta chain). Antigen: not known. Use of 60 Vbeta and 13 Jbeta primers characterized the PCR. The data were produced by immunoSEQ multiplex PCR, yet TCRdb's version contains in-frame clones alone and is incomplete. Of more than 130,000 clones detected, 60% to 85% appear once; the ten largest clones hold 2.8%. The data derive from a study of cytomegalovirus exposure and HLA in healthy donors. Study-level results: Using a false discovery rate of 0.05, a later analysis showed that approximately 18,000 TCR beta sequences were associated with HLA alleles. Reports described diagnosis of cytomegalovirus status by the classifier as highly specific and sensitive.

The CDR3 is 11 amino acids. Per germline, CDR1 SGHTA and CDR2 FQGNSA. This rearrangement joins TRBV7-2 to TRBJ2-5; D remains unclear. TRBJ2-7 matches the DNA end more closely, so the J call is doubtful. Material: PBMCs. The clonotype originates from a male donor in good health and CMV-seronegative. The CDR3 sequence is CASSQAYEQYF. CDR3 nucleotides: TGTGCCAGCAGCCAAGCCTACGAGCAGTACTTC.